These 13 T cell receptor beta chains came from one sample sequenced in a study of pediatric ulcerative colitis. Profiling relied on immunoSEQ multiplex PCR, and the TCRdb table lists in-frame clones only, not all of them. The repertoire holds tens of thousands of clones, with 80% to 90% as singletons. Sample: blood. The receptors come from a boy between 10 and 17 years old who was a control in a study of pediatric ulcerative colitis.

The J gene is TRBJ2-3, the V gene TRBV6-4; no clear D. The CDR3 covers 14 residues. Germline loops: CDR1 MRHNA, CDR2 SNTAGT. V lost 0 bases and J 2 bases, leaving 6 bases between the germline ends. CDR3 DNA: TGTGCCAGCAGTGACTCGCAGACCACAGATACGCAGTATTTT. Residues: CASSDSQTTDTQYF.

This chain links TRBV6-1 with TRBJ1-1; D unclear. The CDR3 runs to 13 residues. CDR1 is MNHNS and CDR2 is SASEGT in the germline V gene. Trimming pared 5 bases from V and 4 bases from J, leaving 11 bases between. In DNA form, the CDR3 reads TGTGCCAGCAGTTTGAGGACGACCACTGAAGCTTTCTTT. Amino acid sequence: CASSLRTTTEAFF.

The V call is TRBV27, the J call TRBJ1-2, with TRBD1 as a possible D gene (5 bases). There are 15 residues in the CDR3. Deletions cut 1 base from V and 8 bases from J, with 17 bases between. The germline V gene encodes CDR1 MNHEY and CDR2 SMNVEV (reference sequence). In DNA form, the CDR3 reads TGTGCCAGCAGTTTATTGGGGCAGACATATGGAGGCTACACCTTC. It translates to CASSLLGQTYGGYTF.

J is TRBJ2-7 and V is TRBV28; 8 nucleotides agree with TRBD2. The CDR3 length is 13 residues. Trimming cost V 5 bases and J 9 bases; bases outside gene matches: 9. The germline CDR1 and CDR2 sequences are MDHEN and SYDVKM. CDR3 sequence reads: CASSPRTSRGQYF. The CDR3 DNA reads TGTGCCAGCAGTCCCCGGACTAGCAGGGGGCAGTACTTC. Together with reference TRBV28 and TRBJ2-7, the CDR3 gives the full variable domain: DVKVTQSSRYLVKRTGEKVFLECVQDMDHENMFWYRQDPGLGLRLIYFSYDVKMKEKGDIPEGYSVSREKKERFSLILESASTNQTSMYLCASSPRTSRGQYFGPGTRLTVT.

The chain employs TRBV27 and TRBJ2-5; tentatively, D is TRBD1 or TRBD2 (5 bases each). Germline lookup yields CDR1 MNHEY and CDR2 SMNVEV (reference sequence). The V end was cut by 3 bases, the J end by 2 bases, with 16 bases between. This CDR3 spans 16 amino acids. CDR3 in amino acids: CASSFGDGHPQETQYF. The CDR3 DNA sequence: TGTGCCAGCAGTTTTGGGGACGGACATCCTCAAGAGACCCAGTACTTC.

The genes are TRBV28 and TRBJ1-4; TRBD1 is a possible D gene (6 bases). The length of the CDR3 is 15 residues. V was clipped by 3 bases and J by 12 bases, with 20 bases between them. The germline gives CDR1 MDHEN, CDR2 SYDVKM. The CDR3 reads CASSFSGQGRSELFF. CDR3 DNA sequence: TGTGCCAGCAGTTTTTCTGGGCAGGGGAGGTCGGAACTGTTTTTT.

The rearrangement uses TRBV7-7 and TRBJ2-5; TRBD1 agrees at 10 bases. J was trimmed by 5 bases and V by 5 bases; bases with no gene match: 8. Germline V CDR1 and CDR2: SSHAT, FNYEAQ (reference sequence). The CDR3 is 15 amino acids. CDR3 nucleotides: TGTGCCAGCAGCGTATCGACAGGGGGCGCGGAGACCCAGTACTTC. Amino acids: CASSVSTGGAETQYF.

The J gene is TRBJ2-4, the V gene TRBV2; tentatively, D is TRBD2 (6 bases). The CDR3 has 15 residues. Germline assignment: CDR1 SNHLY and CDR2 FYNNEI. The germline V and J ends were trimmed by 3 bases and 6 bases, with 15 bases remaining between them. The CDR3 loop reads CASSDPGTSGNIQYF. DNA of the CDR3: TGTGCCAGCAGTGATCCCGGGACTTCAGGAAACATTCAGTACTTC. Complete variable domain (other parts from reference TRBV2 and TRBJ2-4): EPEVTQTPSHQVTQMGQEVILRCVPISNHLYFYWYRQILGQKVEFLVSFYNNEISEKSEIFDDQFSVERPDGSNFTLKIRSTKLEDSAMYFCASSDPGTSGNIQYFGAGTRLSVL.

The rearrangement links TRBV6-5 to TRBJ1-4, with no clear D. The germline CDR1 and CDR2 sequences are MNHEY and SVGAGI. The CDR3 is 14 residues long. V dropped 5 bases and J dropped 0 bases, with 7 bases sitting between them. DNA of the CDR3: TGTGCCAGCAGTACAGAACCAACTAATGAAAAACTGTTTTTT. Its protein product is CASSTEPTNEKLFF.

The chain couples TRBV11-2 to TRBJ2-1; D call uncertain. The CDR3 has 15 residues. V was cut by 7 bases and J by 0 bases, with 13 bases left in between. Germline lookup yields CDR1 SGHAT and CDR2 FQNNGV. The CDR3 protein is CASTLGVGSYNEQFF. The CDR3 region has the DNA TGTGCCAGCACCCTTGGGGTGGGCTCCTACAATGAGCAGTTCTTC.

Of note for this clone: Other DNA sequences in the sample encode the same CDR3. The genes are TRBV30 and TRBJ1-1; D remains ambiguous. Germline V gives CDR1 GTSNPN, CDR2 SVGIG (reference sequence). This CDR3 region has 10 residues. V lost 1 base, J lost 5 bases, and 2 bases lay in between. CDR3 loop: CAWSATEAFF. CDR3 sequence (DNA): TGTGCCTGGAGTGCTACTGAAGCTTTCTTT.

The chain is built from TRBV19 and TRBJ1-2; D might be TRBD1 (6 bases). Deletions cut 8 bases from V and 4 bases from J, with 14 bases between. Germline V gene sequence: CDR1 LNHDA, CDR2 SQIVND (reference sequence). The CDR3 is 13 amino acids. The DNA of the CDR3 is TGTGCCAGTGACGACAGGCAAGGCTATGGCTACACCTTC. The encoded protein is CASDDRQGYGYTF. Looking up the rest from reference TRBV19 and TRBJ1-2 gives the full variable domain: DGGITQSPKYLFRKEGQNVTLSCEQNLNHDAMYWYRQDPGQGLRLIYYSQIVNDFQKGDIAEGYSVSREKKESFPLTVTSAQKNPTAFYLCASDDRQGYGYTFGSGTRLTVV.

This chain links TRBV4-1 with TRBJ2-7, with a tentative D call TRBD1 (5 bases). CDR1 and CDR2 from the germline V gene are MGHRA and YSYEKL. V was clipped by 1 base and J by 5 bases, with 9 bases between them. This CDR3 has 13 residues. The CDR3 protein is CASSQGAGNEQYF. CDR3 DNA: TGCGCCAGCAGCCAAGGAGCAGGGAACGAGCAGTACTTC.